A single sample gave rise to the 26 T cell receptor beta chains below, sequenced in a study of blood T cells in healthy people across ages. With a J-beta primer mix and a sample-barcoded 5' primer, a second PCR ran about 7 to 11 cycles. TCRdb itself ran the 5' RACE reads through MiXCR, one entry per CDR3 protein. The data show around 990,000 distinct CDR3 sequences, approximately 25% seen once. The sample was also reused in another study, on T cells of mothers and their children.

The material sequenced was blood. These receptors originate from a girl aged 2 to 10 in good health.

This clonotype was counted between two and nine times. The V call is TRBV6-2 or TRBV6-3, the J call TRBJ2-1; D is undetermined. Trimming shortened V by 7 bases and J by 4 bases, and 11 bases separated the two germline ends. Germline CDR1 is MNHEY and CDR2 is SVGEGT. The CDR3 extends over 13 amino acids. As DNA, the CDR3 is TGTGCCAGCACTGAGGACGCTTACAATGAGCAGTTCTTC. Protein product: CASTEDAYNEQFF.

This clonotype was counted a few times. The chain employs TRBV5-1 and TRBJ1-1; 8 bases are shared with TRBD1. This CDR3 has 14 amino acids. With 2 bases clipped from V and 5 bases from J, the junction kept 5 bases outside the gene matches. Germline V CDR1 and CDR2: SGHRS, YFSETQ. This CDR3 is CASSFSGGETEAFF. CDR3 nucleotide sequence: TGCGCCAGCAGCTTTTCAGGGGGCGAAACTGAAGCTTTCTTT.

This clonotype has just a few counts. This chain links TRBV9 with TRBJ1-3; D not certain. The V gene lost 3 bases and the J gene lost 9 bases, with 25 bases spanning the gap. Per the germline V gene, CDR1 is SGDLS and CDR2 is YYNGEE. The CDR3 spans 17 residues. This CDR3 reads CASSAPNLDGTEGTIYF. CDR3 DNA sequence: TGTGCCAGCAGCGCGCCAAATTTGGACGGCACAGAAGGCACCATATATTTT.

The chain carries TRBV14 and TRBJ2-1; D not resolved. V lost 0 bases and J 6 bases, leaving 6 bases between the germline ends. CDR3 length: 13 amino acids. The V gene's germline CDR1 is SGHDN and CDR2 FVKESK. CDR3 DNA: TGTGCCAGCAGCCAAGATCCGGTCAATGAGCAGTTCTTC. It specifies CASSQDPVNEQFF. Full variable domain (remainder filled in from reference TRBV14 and TRBJ2-1): EAGVTQFPSHSVIEKGQTVTLRCDPISGHDNLYWYRRVMGKEIKFLLHFVKESKQDESGMPNNRFLAERTGGTYSTLKVQPAELEDSGVYFCASSQDPVNEQFFGPGTRLTVL.

This chain connects TRBV7-6 to TRBJ1-1, with a possible D match to TRBD1 (5 bases). V shed 3 bases and J shed 3 bases, with 11 bases lying between them. Germline V lookup: CDR1 SGHVS, CDR2 FNYEAQ. The CDR3 is made up of 14 amino acids. The CDR3 sequence: CASSFFQGHTEAFF. The CDR3 nucleotides are TGTGCCAGCAGCTTTTTTCAGGGACACACTGAAGCTTTCTTT.

The rearrangement links TRBV28 to TRBJ2-7; possible D gene TRBD2, 5 bases. Germline assignment: CDR1 MDHEN and CDR2 SYDVKM. V dropped 1 base and J dropped 1 base, with 11 bases sitting between them. The CDR3 length is 15 residues. CDR3 amino acids: CASSLSSAGSYEQYF. In nucleotides, the CDR3 is TGTGCCAGCAGTTTATCGTCGGCGGGTTCCTACGAGCAGTACTTC.

This clonotype was picked up a small number of times. This chain uses TRBV19 with TRBJ2-6; TRBD1 matches at 7 bases. The CDR3 covers 15 residues. J lost 0 bases, V lost 6 bases, and 2 bases had no gene match. Germline V gene lookup returns CDR1 LNHDA and CDR2 SQIVND (reference sequence). CDR3 sequence reads: CASRGTVSGANVLTF. Written as DNA, the CDR3 is TGTGCCAGTAGGGGGACAGTCTCTGGGGCCAACGTCCTGACTTTC.

This clonotype has just a few counts. J is TRBJ2-5 and V is TRBV9, with 7 bases matching TRBD2. The tail of the sequence fits TRBJ2-7 better, so the J call may be wrong. Looked up from germline, CDR1 is SGDLS and CDR2 is YYNGEE. The length of the CDR3 is 13 residues. The CDR3 nucleotides are TGTGCCAGCAGCGTGGGGGGGAACCACGAGCAGTACTTC. Its protein product is CASSVGGNHEQYF.

This sequence joins TRBV5-6 and TRBJ2-5, with D uncertain. V lost 0 bases to trimming and J lost 5 bases, with 5 bases between them. Per germline, CDR1 SGHDT and CDR2 YYEEEE. The CDR3 runs to 12 residues. In DNA, the CDR3 is TGTGCCAGCAGCTTGGGTTACGAGACCCAGTACTTC. It specifies CASSLGYETQYF.

This chain joins TRBV3-1 and TRBJ1-4, with 7 bases that match TRBD1. V dropped 3 bases and J dropped 0; count of bases not matched to a gene: 1. CDR3 length: 15 residues. Germline V gene data show CDR1 as LGHDT and CDR2 as YNNKEL (reference sequence). The CDR3 nucleotides are TGTGCCAGCAGCCATACAGGGGCAACTAATGAAAAACTGTTTTTT. It codes for CASSHTGATNEKLFF.

This clonotype was found a few times. This rearrangement joins TRBV19 to TRBJ2-5; 7 positions agree with TRBD2. V dropped 2 bases and J dropped 2; count of bases not matched to a gene: 2. The CDR3 runs 14 residues. Germline V lookup: CDR1 LNHDA, CDR2 SQIVND (reference sequence). The CDR3 DNA follows: TGTGCCAGTAGTATAAGGGGACTACAAGAGACCCAGTACTTC. Protein product: CASSIRGLQETQYF.

This chain connects TRBV29-1 to TRBJ2-2, with 7 bases matching TRBD1. Trimming took 6 bases from V and 3 from J; bases not matched to a gene: 7. The CDR3 sequence is 14 residues long. CDR1 and CDR2 (germline): SQVTM, ANQGSEA. Written as DNA, the CDR3 is TGCAGCGTAGGGGGCGACAGTTACACCGGGGAGCTGTTTTTT. Protein product: CSVGGDSYTGELFF.

This clonotype was seen a few times. CDR3 sequence reads: CASSLDPGSGEQYF. CDR3 coding DNA: TGTGCCAGCAGCTTAGACCCAGGTAGCGGCGAGCAGTACTTC. The chain links TRBV11-2 to TRBJ2-7; possibly TRBD2 for D (6 bases). Germline V gene sequence: CDR1 SGHAT, CDR2 FQNNGV. The CDR3 extends over 14 amino acids. The V and J ends lost 0 bases and 6 bases respectively, with 12 bases between them.

This clonotype has just one count. This sequence joins TRBV10-3 and TRBJ2-3, with 9 bases fitting TRBD2. The germline gives CDR1 ENHRY, CDR2 SYGVKD. This CDR3 spans 17 amino acids. The V gene end was trimmed by 0 bases and the J gene end by 4 bases; junction bases not matched to a gene: 8. Here the CDR3 DNA reads TGTGCCATCAGTGAGTCGACTCGCGGGAGGGCTGCAGATACGCAGTATTTT. This translates into CAISESTRGRAADTQYF.

The chain is built from TRBV5-6 and TRBJ1-6, with TRBD1 matching 9 bases. Per germline, CDR1 SGHDT and CDR2 YYEEEE. V gave up 4 bases and J gave up 11 bases; unmatched junction bases: 10. CDR3 length equals 15 residues. CDR3 region: CASSDPGQGLAPLHF. In DNA, the CDR3 is TGTGCCAGCAGCGACCCGGGACAGGGCCTTGCACCCCTCCACTTT.

This clonotype was detected only a few times. The chain couples TRBV15 to TRBJ1-4; possible D gene TRBD1, 6 bases. The CDR3 length is 16 residues. V was cut by 3 bases and J by 8 bases, with 19 bases left in between. Germline values: CDR1 LNHNV, CDR2 YYDKDF (reference sequence). The CDR3 DNA reads TGTGCCACCAGCAGCCAGCTACAGGGTTATCTCGAAAAACTGTTTTTT. Translating gives CATSSQLQGYLEKLFF.

This clonotype was seen only a few times. This rearrangement joins TRBV7-2 to TRBJ1-2; maybe TRBD1 (5 bases). The CDR3 totals 12 residues. V was clipped by 5 bases and J by 8 bases, with 12 bases between them. CDR1 SGHTA and CDR2 FQGNSA come from the germline V gene. DNA for the CDR3: TGTGCCAGCAGCCCTCAGACAGCCGGCTACACCTTC. The encoded protein is CASSPQTAGYTF.

This clonotype was seen a handful of times. Here the CDR3 reads CSVVVGLAGGKGGADTQYF. CDR3 coding DNA: TGCAGCGTTGTGGTTGGACTAGCGGGAGGAAAGGGAGGTGCAGATACGCAGTATTTT. This sequence joins TRBV29-1 and TRBJ2-3, with TRBD2 identical over 14 bases. The CDR3 sequence is 19 residues long. Germline V gene sequence: CDR1 SQVTM, CDR2 ANQGSEA. With V trimmed by 4 bases and J by 4 bases, 16 bases remained unmatched.

The chain combines TRBV5-1 with TRBJ2-5; 7 nucleotides agree with TRBD1. Germline-derived CDR1 and CDR2 are SGHRS and YFSETQ. Losses at the gene ends were 3 bases for V and 0 bases for J; bases not matched to a gene: 5. The CDR3 is 15 amino acids. DNA for the CDR3: TGCGCCAGCAGCTCCTACGACAGGGACCAAGAGACCCAGTACTTC. As protein: CASSSYDRDQETQYF.

The chain couples TRBV6-6 to TRBJ1-2, with D perhaps matching TRBD1 (5 bases). The germline gives CDR1 MNHNY, CDR2 SVGAGI (reference sequence). V was cut by 5 bases and J by 7 bases, with 14 bases left in between. The CDR3 extends over 13 amino acids. The CDR3 region has the DNA TGTGCCAGCAGTCTGGGGACCTACGGTGGCTACACCTTC. It is translated as CASSLGTYGGYTF.

This clonotype was seen more than once but under ten times. The chain joins TRBV27 to TRBJ2-5; D perhaps matches TRBD2 (5 bases). CDR1 and CDR2 from the germline V gene are MNHEY and SMNVEV (reference sequence). This CDR3 is 15 amino acids long. The V gene lost 6 bases and the J gene lost 5 bases, with 19 bases spanning the gap. CDR3 nucleotides: TGTGCCAGCAGCCCTGCGACAATTAGAGGGGAGACCCAGTACTTC. Encoded protein: CASSPATIRGETQYF.

The chain couples TRBV20-1 to TRBJ1-5; D possibly corresponds to TRBD1 (5 bases). Germline loops: CDR1 DFQATT, CDR2 SNEGSKA (reference sequence). Trimming left V 5 bases short and J 2 bases short, with 13 bases between. CDR3 length: 14 amino acids. The CDR3 sequence is CSAQDTARNQPQHF. CDR3 DNA: TGCAGTGCTCAGGACACGGCCCGCAATCAGCCCCAGCATTTT.

The gene calls are TRBV6-5 and TRBJ1-1, with D possibly TRBD1 on 5 matching bases. CDR1 is MNHEY and CDR2 is SVGAGI in the germline V gene. V gave up 2 bases and J gave up 0 bases, with 13 bases separating them. The CDR3 runs 16 residues. The chain's CDR3 is CASSYGTTGMNTEAFF. The CDR3 DNA reads as TGTGCCAGCAGTTACGGAACAACAGGTATGAACACTGAAGCTTTCTTT.

This clonotype has a handful of counts. The J gene is TRBJ2-5, the V gene TRBV7-9; D may correspond to TRBD1 or TRBD2 (5 bases each). The J call could be wrong; TRBJ2-7 is a better fit for the DNA end. Germline V gene lookup returns CDR1 SEHNR and CDR2 FQNEAQ (reference sequence). The CDR3 has 16 amino acids. This CDR3 is CASSPAHGTAFYEQYF. The CDR3 DNA is TGTGCCAGCAGTCCTGCCCACGGGACGGCTTTCTACGAGCAGTACTTC.

The CDR3 bases are TGTGCCAGCAGCTTAAGGAGGGAGAGCACAGATACGCAGTATTTT. Its protein product is CASSLRRESTDTQYF. This chain uses TRBV7-9 with TRBJ2-3, with D tentatively TRBD2 (6 bases). Germline loops: CDR1 SEHNR, CDR2 FQNEAQ (reference sequence). This CDR3 is built from 15 residues. Deletions cut 2 bases from V and 0 bases from J, with 9 bases between.

This clonotype was observed a few times. The chain uses TRBV29-1 and TRBJ2-4; D remains ambiguous. The CDR3 spans 14 residues. The V end was cut by 4 bases, the J end by 0 bases, with 10 bases between. Per germline, CDR1 SQVTM and CDR2 ANQGSEA. The CDR3 sequence is CSVVKNPAKNIQYF. The DNA of the CDR3 is TGCAGCGTTGTCAAGAACCCAGCCAAAAACATTCAGTACTTC.